This entry features one TCR beta chain sequence. Its target is not known. Moderate-to-severe activity, CAS ≥3, NOSPECS ≥4 and a duration under 3 months were seen in donors with ophthalmopathy. In this cohort, patients with other autoimmune diseases, uncontrolled infections, pregnancy or lactation were excluded. From RNA, the CDR3 regions of TCR beta chains were amplified and sequenced. HTBI primers were employed in first-round RT-PCR, then a second-round multiplex PCR followed. One entry per CDR3 protein results from TCRdb running MiXCR on the multiplex PCR reads. The sample consists of roughly 500,000 distinct CDR3 sequences, over 13% of them appearing once. This entry comes from a study of Graves' ophthalmopathy and Graves' hyperthyroidism. Study results and caveats: Blood was where most expanded thyroid clonotypes above 0.001 frequency also turned up.

Material: blood. This TCR was recovered from a woman aged 30 to 39 with Graves' ophthalmopathy.

CDR3 loop: CAWIPPDAQAFF. CDR3 DNA sequence: TGTGCCTGGATCCCCCCGGATGCTCAAGCTTTCTTT. The chain recombines TRBV30 with TRBJ1-1; D gene unclear. The CDR3 runs 12 residues. Germline loops: CDR1 GTSNPN, CDR2 SVGIG (reference sequence). Trimming shortened V by 4 bases and J by 9 bases, and 15 bases separated the two germline ends.